A single sample is the source of the 18 T cell receptor beta chains below, sequenced in a study of cytomegalovirus exposure and HLA in healthy donors. This PCR relied on a set of 60 Vbeta primers and 13 Jbeta primers. TCRdb's table, derived via immunoSEQ multiplex PCR, lists solely in-frame clones and lacks some. Its clone listing holds 50,000 or so clones. The sequenced material came from PBMCs. The receptors come from a woman under 30 in good health and CMV-seronegative.

The chain has TRBV27 and TRBJ2-7, with D uncertain. In germline, CDR1 is MNHEY, CDR2 SMNVEV (reference sequence). Trimming left V 3 bases short and J 0 bases short, with 9 bases between. This CDR3 is built from 14 residues. The CDR3 reads CASSFSGSSYEQYF. The CDR3 DNA is TGTGCCAGCAGTTTCTCAGGAAGCTCCTACGAGCAGTACTTC.

A word on this clone: Other DNA sequences in this sample translate to the same CDR3. The chain recombines TRBV18 with TRBJ2-7, with unresolved D. CDR1 is KGHSH and CDR2 is LQKENI in the germline V gene. The CDR3 has 12 amino acids. Trimming left V 3 bases short and J 0 bases short, with 3 bases between. CDR3 loop: CASSPSSYEQYF. The CDR3 DNA sequence: TGTGCCAGCTCACCGAGCTCCTACGAGCAGTACTTC.

Regarding this clone: The junction departs from the called germline gene at one end, perhaps through a read error. The chain employs TRBV30 and TRBJ1-1, with TRBD1 matching over 7 bases. The CDR3 totals 14 residues. Germline CDR1 GTSNPN, CDR2 SVGIG (reference sequence). The CDR3 here is CAWSVGNSGTEDFF. The CDR3 DNA reads TGTGCCTGGAGTGTGGGTAATTCCGGGACAGAAGATTTCTTT.

The rearrangement uses TRBV18 and TRBJ1-2; 7 bases line up with TRBD1. V lost 3 bases, J lost 8 bases, and 12 bases stayed unmatched. The CDR3 consists of 15 residues. Germline V gene data show CDR1 as KGHSH and CDR2 as LQKENI. Here the CDR3 reads CASSPVQGIYKGYTF. The CDR3 nucleotides read TGTGCCAGCTCACCCGTACAGGGGATCTATAAGGGCTACACCTTC.

The chain recombines TRBV11-3 with TRBJ2-5; D is ambiguous. The length of the CDR3 is 11 residues. Germline-derived CDR1 and CDR2 are SGHNT and YENEEA. Trimming removed 6 bases from V and 2 bases from J, with 4 bases in between. This CDR3 is CASRSQETQYF. Written as DNA, the CDR3 is TGTGCCAGCAGATCACAAGAGACCCAGTACTTC.

CDR3 amino acids: CASSLVGTGSYEQYF. DNA for the CDR3: TGTGCCAGCAGCCTAGTAGGGACAGGGTCCTACGAGCAGTACTTC. The genes are TRBV6-1 and TRBJ2-7; 9 bases map to TRBD1. The CDR3 runs to 15 residues. Germline CDR1 is MNHNS and CDR2 is SASEGT. The ends lost 6 bases at V and 1 base at J; junction bases unmatched: 7.

The chain couples TRBV29-1 to TRBJ1-1; TRBD1 agrees at 8 bases. CDR3 size: 14 residues. Germline V gives CDR1 SQVTM, CDR2 ANQGSEA. V was pared by 7 bases and J by 4 bases, with 11 bases of the junction left unmatched. The CDR3, as DNA: TGCAGCGGACAGGGGCCGGGGGGCGGCACTGAAGCTTTCTTT. Translation: CSGQGPGGGTEAFF.

The chain employs TRBV4-1 and TRBJ1-6; TRBD1 aligns across 10 bases. Germline CDR1 reads MGHRA; CDR2 reads YSYEKL. The CDR3 totals 17 residues. V dropped 3 bases and J dropped 2; count of bases not matched to a gene: 4. The CDR3 loop is CASSHTDRGTYNSPLHF. The DNA for the CDR3 is TGCGCCAGCAGCCACACGGACAGGGGGACCTATAATTCACCCCTCCACTTT.

This chain connects TRBV4-1 to TRBJ1-5, with TRBD1 matching 10 bases. The J segment lost 5 bases and the V segment lost 5 bases, leaving 9 bases of the junction unmatched. Germline CDR1 and CDR2: MGHRA and YSYEKL. The CDR3 runs 16 residues. Here the CDR3 reads CASSSQLGTGDQPQHF. In DNA form, the CDR3 reads TGCGCCAGCAGCAGCCAGCTCGGGACAGGGGATCAGCCCCAGCATTTT.

CDR3 nucleotide sequence: TGCGCCAGTACCGTGACTAGCGGGAGCTACGAGCAGTACTTC. Protein product: CASTVTSGSYEQYF. The chain recombines TRBV5-1 with TRBJ2-7, with TRBD2 identical over 12 bases. The germline gives CDR1 SGHRS, CDR2 YFSETQ. The V and J ends lost 8 bases and 3 bases, in that order; junction bases with no gene match: 6. The CDR3 has 14 residues.

V gene TRBV5-1 combines with J gene TRBJ2-3; possibly TRBD2 for D (6 bases). This CDR3 spans 14 amino acids. Germline V gene lookup returns CDR1 SGHRS and CDR2 YFSETQ. Deletions cut 3 bases from V and 1 base from J, with 9 bases between. This chain's CDR3 is CASSSGEGTDTQYF. DNA for the CDR3: TGCGCCAGCAGCTCGGGGGAGGGCACAGATACGCAGTATTTT.

The CDR3 protein is CASSLSASGANVLTF. CDR3 nucleotide sequence: TGCGCCAGCAGCCTGAGCGCCTCTGGGGCCAACGTCCTGACTTTC. V usage is TRBV5-1 and J usage is TRBJ2-6; D is uncertain. The CDR3 sequence is 15 residues long. V was trimmed by 4 bases and J by 0 bases, leaving 8 bases between them. Per the germline V gene, CDR1 is SGHRS and CDR2 is YFSETQ.

V is TRBV28 and J is TRBJ2-2; 9 bases align to TRBD1. Germline V gene lookup returns CDR1 MDHEN and CDR2 SYDVKM. The CDR3 runs 15 residues. The trim removed 6 bases at V and 5 bases at J, leaving 7 bases unmatched. For the CDR3, the DNA is TGTGCCAGCAGACGACCGGGACAGGGTACCGGGGAGCTGTTTTTT. Protein product: CASRRPGQGTGELFF.

The J gene is TRBJ2-1, the V gene TRBV5-1, with 8 positions matching TRBD2. The CDR3 is 16 residues long. From germline, CDR1 is SGHRS and CDR2 YFSETQ. J gave up 5 bases and V 0 bases, and 7 bases lay outside the gene matches. The CDR3 sequence is CASSLAAGGPDNEQFF. In DNA, the CDR3 is TGCGCCAGCAGCTTGGCCGCGGGAGGTCCCGACAATGAGCAGTTCTTC.

This CDR3 reads CASSLAEGLYGYTF. CDR3 DNA sequence: TGCGCCAGCAGCTTGGCCGAGGGCCTCTATGGCTACACCTTC. The chain combines TRBV5-1 with TRBJ1-2; D is unresolved. V was clipped by 0 bases and J by 4 bases, with 10 bases between them. The CDR3 is 14 residues long. Germline V gene lookup returns CDR1 SGHRS and CDR2 YFSETQ.

The rearrangement joins TRBV7-3 to TRBJ1-6; TRBD1 agrees at 9 bases. CDR3 length equals 14 residues. Trimming took 5 bases from V and 8 from J; bases not matched to a gene: 4. Germline CDR1 reads SGHTA; CDR2 reads FQGTGA. CDR3 DNA: TGTGCCAGCAGCCTACAGGGGGCTGATTCACCCCTCCACTTT. Translated, it gives CASSLQGADSPLHF. The whole variable domain, remainder taken from reference TRBV7-3 and TRBJ1-6, is GAGVSQTPSNKVTEKGKYVELRCDPISGHTALYWYRQSLGQGPEFLIYFQGTGAADDSGLPNDRFFAVRPEGSVSTLKIQRTERGDSAVYLCASSLQGADSPLHFGNGTRLTVT.

The chain carries TRBV29-1 and TRBJ2-3; the D gene is possibly TRBD2 (5 bases). Germline CDR1 and CDR2: SQVTM and ANQGSEA. The CDR3 totals 10 residues. Trimming left V 5 bases short and J 6 bases short, with 6 bases between. Here the CDR3 reads CSVLADTQYF. In DNA, the CDR3 is TGCAGCGTTCTAGCCGATACGCAGTATTTT.

The V and J genes are TRBV19 and TRBJ2-2; D not certain. V gave up 5 bases and J gave up 4 bases, with 17 bases separating them. CDR1 is LNHDA, CDR2 SQIVND, per germline (reference sequence). The CDR3 consists of 16 residues. CDR3 sequence reads: CASSDSARVGTGELFF. The CDR3 nucleotides read TGTGCCAGTAGTGACTCGGCCCGGGTCGGCACCGGGGAGCTGTTTTTT.